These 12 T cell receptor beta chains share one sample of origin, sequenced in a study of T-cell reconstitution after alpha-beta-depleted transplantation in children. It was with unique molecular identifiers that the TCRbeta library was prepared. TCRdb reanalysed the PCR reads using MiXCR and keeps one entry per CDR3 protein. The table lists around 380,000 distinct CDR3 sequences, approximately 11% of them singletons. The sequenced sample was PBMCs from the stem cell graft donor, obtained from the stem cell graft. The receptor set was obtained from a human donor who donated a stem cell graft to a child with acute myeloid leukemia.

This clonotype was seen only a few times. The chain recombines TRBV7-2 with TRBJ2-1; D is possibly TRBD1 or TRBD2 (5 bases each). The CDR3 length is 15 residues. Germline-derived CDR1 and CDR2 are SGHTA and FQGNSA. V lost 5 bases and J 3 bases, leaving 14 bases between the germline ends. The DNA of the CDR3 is TGTGCCAGCAGCCCAGAGGGACGCAGCTACAATGAGCAGTTCTTC. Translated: CASSPEGRSYNEQFF. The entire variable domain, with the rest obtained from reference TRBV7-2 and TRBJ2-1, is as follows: GAGVSQSPSNKVTEKGKDVELRCDPISGHTALYWYRQSLGQGLEFLIYFQGNSAPDKSGLPSDRFSAERTGGSVSTLTIQRTQQEDSAVYLCASSPEGRSYNEQFFGPGTRLTVL.

CDR3 region: CAWSGVPMNTEAFF. CDR3 coding DNA: TGTGCCTGGAGTGGGGTTCCTATGAACACTGAAGCTTTCTTT. V gene TRBV30 combines with J gene TRBJ1-1; D remains ambiguous. Trimming took off 1 base at V and 0 bases at J, with 9 bases between the two ends. The CDR3 extends over 14 amino acids. Per germline, CDR1 GTSNPN and CDR2 SVGIG (reference sequence).

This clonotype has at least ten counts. The CDR3 DNA reads TGTGCCAGCAGCCCCCGGGGTAGCGGGGGGGACCAAGAGACCCAGTACTTC. Protein: CASSPRGSGGDQETQYF. The V and J genes are TRBV25-1 and TRBJ2-5; the match to TRBD2 covers 11 bases. This CDR3 region has 17 residues. Germline CDR1 and CDR2: MGHDK and SYGVNS. V dropped 6 bases and J dropped 0; count of bases not matched to a gene: 9.

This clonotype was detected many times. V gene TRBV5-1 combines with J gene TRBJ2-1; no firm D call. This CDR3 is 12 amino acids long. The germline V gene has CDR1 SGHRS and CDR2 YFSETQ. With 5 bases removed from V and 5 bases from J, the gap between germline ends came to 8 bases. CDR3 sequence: CASRYTDNEQFF. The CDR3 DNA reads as TGCGCCAGCAGGTATACGGACAATGAGCAGTTCTTC.

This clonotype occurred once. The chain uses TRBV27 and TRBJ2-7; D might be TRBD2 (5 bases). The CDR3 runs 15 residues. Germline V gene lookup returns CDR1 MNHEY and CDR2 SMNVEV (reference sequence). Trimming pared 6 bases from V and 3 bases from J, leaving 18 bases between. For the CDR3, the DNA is TGTGCCAGCAGACCACACCACAGCGGAGGCTACGAGCAGTACTTC. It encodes CASRPHHSGGYEQYF.

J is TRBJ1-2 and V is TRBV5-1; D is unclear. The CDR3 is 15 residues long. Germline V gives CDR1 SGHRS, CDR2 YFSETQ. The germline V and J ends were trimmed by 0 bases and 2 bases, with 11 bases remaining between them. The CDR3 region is CASSLEAGFNYGYTF. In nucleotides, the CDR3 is TGCGCCAGCAGCTTGGAGGCAGGCTTCAACTATGGCTACACCTTC.

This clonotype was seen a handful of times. The CDR3 loop is CASSLAVGRGAFF. The DNA for the CDR3 is TGCGCCAGCAGCTTGGCCGTGGGCCGAGGAGCTTTCTTT. The V gene is TRBV5-1, the J gene TRBJ1-1; no firm D call. The CDR3 spans 13 residues. Looked up from germline, CDR1 is SGHRS and CDR2 is YFSETQ. V lost 0 bases and J 10 bases, leaving 13 bases between the germline ends.

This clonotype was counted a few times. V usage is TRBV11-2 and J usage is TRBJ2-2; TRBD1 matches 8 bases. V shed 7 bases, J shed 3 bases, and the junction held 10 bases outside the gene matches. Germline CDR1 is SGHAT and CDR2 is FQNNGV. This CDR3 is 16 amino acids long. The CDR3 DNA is TGTGCCAGCACCCAACAGGGGGTCGCGTACACCGGGGAGCTGTTTTTT. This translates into CASTQQGVAYTGELFF.

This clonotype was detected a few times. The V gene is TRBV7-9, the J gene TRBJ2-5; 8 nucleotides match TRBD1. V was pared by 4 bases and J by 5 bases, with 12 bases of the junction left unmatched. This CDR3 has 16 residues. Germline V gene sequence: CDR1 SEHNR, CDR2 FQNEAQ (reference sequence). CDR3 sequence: CASSSSSRQGRETQYF. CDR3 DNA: TGTGCCAGCAGCTCCTCCTCTCGACAGGGGAGGGAGACCCAGTACTTC. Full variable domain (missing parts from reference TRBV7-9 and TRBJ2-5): DTGVSQNPRHKITKRGQNVTFRCDPISEHNRLYWYRQTLGQGPEFLTYFQNEAQLEKSRLLSDRFSAERPKGSFSTLEIQRTEQGDSAMYLCASSSSSRQGRETQYFGPGTRLLVL.

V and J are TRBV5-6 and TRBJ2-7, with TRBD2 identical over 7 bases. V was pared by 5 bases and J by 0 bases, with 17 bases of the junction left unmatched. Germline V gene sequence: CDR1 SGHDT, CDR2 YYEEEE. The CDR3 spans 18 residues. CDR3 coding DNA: TGTGCCAGCAGATTCTCCGGGACTACCACCTATGTCTCCTACGAGCAGTACTTC. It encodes CASRFSGTTTYVSYEQYF. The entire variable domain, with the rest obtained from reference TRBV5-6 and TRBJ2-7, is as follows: DAGVTQSPTHLIKTRGQQVTLRCSPKSGHDTVSWYQQALGQGPQFIFQYYEEEERQRGNFPDRFSGHQFPNYSSELNVNALLLGDSALYLCASRFSGTTTYVSYEQYFGPGTRLTVT.

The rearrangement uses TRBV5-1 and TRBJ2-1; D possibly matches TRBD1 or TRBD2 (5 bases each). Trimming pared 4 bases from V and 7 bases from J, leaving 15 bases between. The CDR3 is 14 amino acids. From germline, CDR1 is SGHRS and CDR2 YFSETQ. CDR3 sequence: CASSPELGVNEQFF. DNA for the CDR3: TGCGCCAGCAGCCCCGAATTGGGGGTGAATGAGCAGTTCTTC.

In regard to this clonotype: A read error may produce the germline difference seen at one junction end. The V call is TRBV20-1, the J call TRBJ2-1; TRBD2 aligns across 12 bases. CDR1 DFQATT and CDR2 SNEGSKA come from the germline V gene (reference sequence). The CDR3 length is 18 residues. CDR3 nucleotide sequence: TGCTGTGCTAGAGATAAACTAGCGGGGGGCCCCTCCTACAATGAGCAGTTCTTC. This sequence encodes CCARDKLAGGPSYNEQFF.